This TCR beta chain comes out of a study of cytomegalovirus exposure and HLA in healthy donors. PCR was performed using 60 Vbeta and 13 Jbeta primers. Clones were sequenced by immunoSEQ multiplex PCR, and TCRdb holds only the in-frame ones, with some missing. In the table there are about 140,000 clones, around 80% of which are singletons. Study observations and caveats: The classifier reportedly diagnosed cytomegalovirus status with high sensitivity and specificity. The authors listed some 150 TCR beta chains as cytomegalovirus-associated. Analysis was performed later, and it showed HLA-associated TCR beta chains to be more clonally expanded than equally common others.

Concerning this clone: The target antigen is unknown.

This receptor was taken from a middle-aged man in good health and CMV-seropositive. The material sequenced was PBMCs.

For the CDR3, the DNA is TGTGCCAGCAGCCGGACTAGTTCTCTTCAGTTCTTC. Translated: CASSRTSSLQFF. The chain is built from TRBV7-8 and TRBJ2-1, with 7 bases that match TRBD2. Germline CDR1 and CDR2: SGHVS and FQNEAQ. With 5 bases clipped from V and 13 bases from J, the junction kept 8 bases outside the gene matches. CDR3 length: 12 amino acids.